Following are 11 T cell receptor beta chains from one sample sequenced in a study of blood T cell repertoires in COVID-19. Clones were sequenced by immunoSEQ multiplex PCR, and TCRdb holds only the in-frame ones, with some missing. Of 70,000 to 100,000 clones listed, approximately 84% are singletons. The sequenced material came from peripheral blood. Receptors were obtained from a human donor in a cohort sampled during active COVID-19.

The rearrangement links TRBV5-1 to TRBJ2-7, with TRBD2 identical over 9 bases. After removal of 1 base from V and 6 bases from J, the junction contained 8 bases not matched to a gene. Germline-derived CDR1 and CDR2 are SGHRS and YFSETQ. The CDR3 length is 15 residues. The CDR3 spells CASSLTVAGVPEQYF. The CDR3 DNA reads as TGCGCCAGCAGCTTGACGGTAGCGGGGGTTCCCGAGCAGTACTTC.

The chain recombines TRBV12-3 or TRBV12-4 with TRBJ1-2, with 8 bases that match TRBD1. The CDR3 contains 13 residues. V trimming: 5 bases; J trimming: 6 bases; junction bases outside the gene matches: 5. The CDR3 DNA follows: TGTGCCAGCAGTGCGACAGGGGTAAATGGCTACACCTTC. Translating gives CASSATGVNGYTF.

The V gene is TRBV28, the J gene TRBJ2-1; perhaps TRBD2 as D (6 bases). This CDR3 is 15 amino acids long. V dropped 5 bases and J dropped 7 bases, with 18 bases sitting between them. Germline-derived CDR1 and CDR2 are MDHEN and SYDVKM. CDR3 nucleotide sequence: TGTGCCAGCAGTCGCCCCGGGACTGGAATTAATGAGCAGTTCTTC. Translated, it gives CASSRPGTGINEQFF. The whole variable domain, filled in from reference TRBV28 and TRBJ2-1, reads DVKVTQSSRYLVKRTGEKVFLECVQDMDHENMFWYRQDPGLGLRLIYFSYDVKMKEKGDIPEGYSVSREKKERFSLILESASTNQTSMYLCASSRPGTGINEQFFGPGTRLTVL.

The chain has TRBV5-5 and TRBJ2-1; D might be TRBD1 (6 bases). Germline assignment: CDR1 SGHKS and CDR2 YYEKEE (reference sequence). Trimming removed 2 bases from V and 4 bases from J, with 10 bases in between. The CDR3 consists of 14 residues. The CDR3 spells CASSLQGPYNEQFF. As DNA, the CDR3 is TGTGCCAGCAGCTTACAGGGTCCTTACAATGAGCAGTTCTTC.

This chain joins TRBV28 and TRBJ1-2; the D gene is possibly TRBD1 (6 bases). Between the trimmed V and J ends, which lost 7 bases and 4 bases, there was a span of 16 bases. Germline lookup yields CDR1 MDHEN and CDR2 SYDVKM. The CDR3 has 14 residues. The CDR3 bases are TGTGCCAGCATTCGTCGGGGGGGGGCCTATGGCTACACCTTC. Translated: CASIRRGGAYGYTF.

This chain links TRBV4-1 with TRBJ2-5; TRBD2 agrees at 9 bases. CDR1 and CDR2 (germline): MGHRA, YSYEKL. V lost 1 base to trimming and J lost 3 bases; unmatched junction nucleotides: 3. This CDR3 has 15 amino acids. The CDR3 is CASSQVGGGEETQYF. The DNA for the CDR3 is TGCGCCAGCAGCCAAGTGGGCGGGGGGGAAGAGACCCAGTACTTC.

The V and J genes are TRBV7-9 and TRBJ2-5; no clear D gene. Germline V CDR1 and CDR2: SEHNR, FQNEAQ (reference sequence). V dropped 3 bases and J dropped 2 bases, with 7 bases sitting between them. This CDR3 has 13 residues. The CDR3, as DNA: TGTGCCAGCAGCTTCTCTAGTCAAGAGACCCAGTACTTC. It yields the protein CASSFSSQETQYF.

The chain carries TRBV7-9 and TRBJ2-5, with D perhaps TRBD1 or TRBD2 (6 bases each). CDR1 and CDR2 (germline): SEHNR, FQNEAQ (reference sequence). The CDR3 length is 11 residues. Trimming left V 7 bases short and J 4 bases short, with 7 bases between. DNA of the CDR3: TGTGCCAGCACGGGGGCAGAGACCCAGTACTTC. It translates to CASTGAETQYF.

The chain uses TRBV3-1 (or the pseudogene TRBV3-2) and TRBJ2-1, with no clear D. Trimming stripped 0 bases from V and 8 bases from J, with 14 bases between. The CDR3 is made up of 15 amino acids. Germline lookup yields CDR1 LGHDT and CDR2 YNNKEL (reference sequence). The chain's CDR3 is CASSQESSRPYEQFF. The CDR3 DNA is TGTGCCAGCAGCCAAGAGTCTAGTAGACCTTATGAGCAGTTCTTC.

This sequence joins TRBV11-2 and TRBJ2-1, with TRBD2 as a possible D gene (5 bases). This CDR3 region has 16 residues. V lost 1 base to trimming and J lost 2 bases, with 12 bases between them. Germline-derived CDR1 and CDR2 are SGHAT and FQNNGV. CDR3 bases: TGTGCCAGCAGCTTAGGCGGAAGCGGAGCCTACAATGAGCAGTTCTTC. The encoded protein is CASSLGGSGAYNEQFF.

This clone was picked up a small number of times. The chain carries TRBV20-1 and TRBJ2-7; tentatively, D is TRBD1 (6 bases). CDR1 is DFQATT, CDR2 SNEGSKA, per germline (reference sequence). The CDR3 has 12 residues. Between the trimmed V and J ends, which lost 3 bases and 6 bases, there was a span of 12 bases. The CDR3 is CSASQGRGEQYF. The CDR3 coding sequence is TGCAGTGCTAGTCAGGGGCGAGGCGAGCAGTACTTC.